Reported below is one TCR beta chain. Its matching antigen is unknown. These data are taken from a study of T cell responses to AZD1222 COVID-19 vaccine. Overall study findings and caveats: Reportedly, nearly half of unique spike TCRs recognized epitopes outside B.1.351/B.1.1.7 mutations. Repertoire sampling was restricted to post-peak T cell response timepoints.

V shed 7 bases, J shed 1 base, and the junction held 7 bases outside the gene matches. Germline V gives CDR1 SEHNR, CDR2 FQNEAQ (reference sequence). The CDR3 extends over 16 amino acids. Repertoires were generated with immunoSEQ multiplex PCR, while TCRdb's copy carries only in-frame clones and drops some. The data contain some 190,000 clones, roughly nine tenths of them singletons. This chain connects TRBV7-9 to TRBJ1-3; 10 positions agree with TRBD1. The TCR sequence derives from an adult who received the AZD1222 COVID-19 vaccine. The sequencing here drew on peripheral blood, taken 28 days after the second AZD1222 dose. The CDR3 DNA reads as TGTGCCAGCACCTGGACAGGGGGTTATTCTGGAAACACCATATATTTT. Protein: CASTWTGGYSGNTIYF. Variable domain in full (rest from reference TRBV7-9 and TRBJ1-3): DTGVSQNPRHKITKRGQNVTFRCDPISEHNRLYWYRQTLGQGPEFLTYFQNEAQLEKSRLLSDRFSAERPKGSFSTLEIQRTEQGDSAMYLCASTWTGGYSGNTIYFGEGSWLTVV.